The rows below give T cell receptor beta chains drawn from one sample of a study of cytomegalovirus exposure and HLA in healthy donors. Profiling relied on immunoSEQ multiplex PCR, and the TCRdb table lists in-frame clones only, not all of them. Counted here are approximately 100,000 clones, approximately 82% occurring once; the ten biggest clones make up roughly 1.2%. Material: PBMCs. All receptors come from a woman in her late teens or twenties in good health and CMV-seronegative. The CDR3 runs from the conserved cysteine through the conserved F or W. D genes are given only for firm matches. Expanded clones are given a class, and other clones once, few, many or no size at all.

.	.	TRBV5-1	TRBJ2-1	CASRMISSYNEQFF	TGCGCCAGCAGAATGATTAGCTCCTACAATGAGCAGTTCTTC
.	.	TRBV7-9	TRBJ1-1	CASSLGLSTEAFF	TGTGCCAGCAGCTTAGGTCTGTCCACTGAAGCTTTCTTT
.	.	TRBV21-1	TRBJ2-1	CASSMGVDRGEQMNWNEQFF	TGTGCCAGCAGCATGGGTGTGGACAGGGGAGAGCAGATGAACTGGAATGAGCAGTTCTTC
.	.	TRBV5-4	TRBJ1-1	CASSYLTDEAFF	TGTGCCAGCAGCTACCTGACAGACGAAGCTTTCTTT
.	.	TRBV27	TRBJ2-5	CASSLRGYQETQYF	TGTGCCAGCAGTTTACGGGGGTACCAAGAGACCCAGTACTTC
.	.	TRBV28	TRBJ1-2	CASSLRGNYGYTF	TGTGCCAGCAGCCTAAGGGGGAACTATGGCTACACCTTC
.	.	TRBV19	TRBJ2-4	CASSIGADIQYF	TGTGCCAGTAGTATAGGGGCAGACATTCAGTACTTC
.	.	TRBV4-1	TRBJ2-7	CASSPRLGSYEQYF	TGCGCCAGCAGCCCACGATTGGGCAGCTACGAGCAGTACTTC
.	.	TRBV5-1	TRBJ1-1	CASSLALHRYTEAFF	TGCGCCAGCAGCTTGGCGTTGCACAGATACACTGAAGCTTTCTTT
TRBD2	.	TRBV5-8	TRBJ2-3	CASSYGLEHTDTQYF	TGTGCCAGCAGCTATGGACTAGAACACACAGATACGCAGTATTTT
.	.	TRBV5-4	TRBJ2-5	CASSSATQAKETQYF	TGTGCCAGCAGCTCGGCTACCCAGGCAAAGGAGACCCAGTACTTC
.	.	TRBV9	TRBJ2-3	CASSVGGADTQYF	TGTGCCAGCAGCGTAGGGGGGGCAGATACGCAGTATTTT
.	.	TRBV19	TRBJ2-2	CASCPRGITGELFF	TGTGCCAGTTGCCCAAGGGGGATCACCGGGGAGCTGTTTTTT
.	.	TRBV21-1	TRBJ1-5	CASSKSKGVPGQKNQPQHF	TGTGCCAGCAGCAAATCGAAGGGCGTACCGGGACAGAAGAATCAGCCCCAGCATTTT
TRBD2	.	TRBV7-2	TRBJ2-1	CASSLIAGNYNEQFF	TGTGCCAGCAGCTTAATAGCGGGCAACTACAATGAGCAGTTCTTC
.	once	TRBV5-6	TRBJ2-2	CASSLGGNTGELFF	TGTGCCAGCAGCTTGGGCGGGAACACCGGGGAGCTGTTTTTT
TRBD1	.	TRBV18	TRBJ1-4	CASSTLGQTTNEKLFF	TGTGCCAGCTCAACCCTGGGACAGACAACTAATGAAAAACTGTTTTTT
.	.	TRBV4-2	TRBJ2-3	CASSQAEEATDTQYF	TGTGCCAGCAGCCAAGCGGAAGAGGCAACAGATACGCAGTATTTT
.	.	TRBV5-1	TRBJ1-2	CASSLQGSGKGYTF	TGCGCCAGCAGCTTACAGGGTTCCGGAAAGGGCTACACCTTC
.	.	TRBV10-1	TRBJ1-5	CASSYQPQHF	TGCGCCAGCTCTTATCAGCCCCAGCATTTT
TRBD2	.	TRBV19	TRBJ2-1	CASSILAGGDEQFF	TGTGCCAGTAGTATCCTAGCGGGAGGGGATGAGCAGTTCTTC
TRBD1	.	TRBV7-2	TRBJ2-5	CASSFPGQAQETQYF	TGTGCCAGCAGCTTCCCGGGACAGGCTCAAGAGACCCAGTACTTC
TRBD1	once	TRBV7-3	TRBJ2-1	CASSPRDYRGPYNEQFF	TGTGCCAGCAGCCCAAGAGATTACAGGGGTCCCTACAATGAGCAGTTCTTC
TRBD1	.	TRBV30	TRBJ2-4	CAWTDSGTGDLENIQYF	TGTGCCTGGACCGATTCCGGGACAGGGGACTTAGAAAACATTCAGTACTTC
.	.	TRBV7-9	TRBJ2-7	CASSSTTGFISYEQYF	TGTGCCAGCAGCTCCACTACAGGGTTTATTTCCTACGAGCAGTACTTC